This TCR beta chain originates from a study of beta chain features in type 1 diabetes. This clone was detected only a few times. Its cognate antigen is unknown. Reverse transcribing all isolated RNA meant expressed TCRB transcripts were sequenced. Clones were read by immunoSEQ multiplex PCR, and TCRdb kept only the in-frame ones, dropping some. The repertoire holds roughly 730,000 clones, with 13% as singletons. Whole-study results and caveats: A greater similarity of naive, central memory and Treg TCRB repertoires was seen among patients than among healthy donors. At VDJ recombination sites, type 1 diabetes patients had fewer insertions and more deleted nucleotides. In all four CD4+ subsets, TCRB CDR3 length was significantly, moderately reduced in type 1 diabetes.

The germline V gene has CDR1 MGHRA and CDR2 YSYEKL. V was clipped by 1 base and J by 13 bases, with 17 bases between them. The CDR3 runs to 15 residues. CD45RO/CCR7/CD25/CD127/CD95/CD27 sorting isolated CD4+ naive, central memory, regulatory and stem cell-like memory cells. This sequence was found in a man aged 18 to 29 with type 1 diabetes. The sequencing input was naive CD4+ T cells from blood. The chain is built from TRBV4-1 and TRBJ1-6; D is possibly TRBD1 (6 bases). The CDR3 DNA sequence: TGCGCCAGCAGCCAAGCCCCTATTGAGGGGGAGCCCCTCCACTTT. Encoded protein: CASSQAPIEGEPLHF.